This T cell receptor beta chain is drawn from a study of T cell repertoires in cytomegalovirus infection. Study details: Well-studied HLA-B-restricted epitopes and recently identified HLA-C-restricted epitopes of CMV were both used in the study.

MiXCR was run by TCRdb on the reads, yielding one entry per CDR3 protein. Of approximately 350,000 distinct CDR3 sequences listed, about 35% are singletons. V shed 5 bases, J shed 5 bases, and the junction held 8 bases outside the gene matches. The germline V gene encodes CDR1 SGHTA and CDR2 FQGNSA. This CDR3 comprises 14 residues. This clonotype showed up many times. Its specificity is not known. The receptor comes from a human donor in good health (CMV status not recorded). Some clones in this sample may be carry-over from other donors' samples. The rearrangement joins TRBV7-2 to TRBJ2-5; 7 bases align to TRBD1. The specimen was cultured PBMCs, collected from culture after CMV antigen stimulation. The CDR3 bases are TGTGCCAGCAGCGAGCGACAGGGCGGGGAGACCCAGTACTTC. Translation gives CASSERQGGETQYF.